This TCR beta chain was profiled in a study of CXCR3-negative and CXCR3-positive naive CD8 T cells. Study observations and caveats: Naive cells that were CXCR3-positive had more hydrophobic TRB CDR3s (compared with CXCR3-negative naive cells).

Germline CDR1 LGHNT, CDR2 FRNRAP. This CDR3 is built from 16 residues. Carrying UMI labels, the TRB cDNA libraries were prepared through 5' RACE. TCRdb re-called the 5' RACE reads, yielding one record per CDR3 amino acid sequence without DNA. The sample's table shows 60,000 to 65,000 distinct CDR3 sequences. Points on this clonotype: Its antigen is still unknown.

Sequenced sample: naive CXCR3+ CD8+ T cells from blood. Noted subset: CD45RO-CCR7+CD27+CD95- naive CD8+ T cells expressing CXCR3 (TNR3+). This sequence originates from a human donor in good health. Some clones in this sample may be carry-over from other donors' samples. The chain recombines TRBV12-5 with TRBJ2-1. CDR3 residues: CASGLVPEPSYNEQFF.